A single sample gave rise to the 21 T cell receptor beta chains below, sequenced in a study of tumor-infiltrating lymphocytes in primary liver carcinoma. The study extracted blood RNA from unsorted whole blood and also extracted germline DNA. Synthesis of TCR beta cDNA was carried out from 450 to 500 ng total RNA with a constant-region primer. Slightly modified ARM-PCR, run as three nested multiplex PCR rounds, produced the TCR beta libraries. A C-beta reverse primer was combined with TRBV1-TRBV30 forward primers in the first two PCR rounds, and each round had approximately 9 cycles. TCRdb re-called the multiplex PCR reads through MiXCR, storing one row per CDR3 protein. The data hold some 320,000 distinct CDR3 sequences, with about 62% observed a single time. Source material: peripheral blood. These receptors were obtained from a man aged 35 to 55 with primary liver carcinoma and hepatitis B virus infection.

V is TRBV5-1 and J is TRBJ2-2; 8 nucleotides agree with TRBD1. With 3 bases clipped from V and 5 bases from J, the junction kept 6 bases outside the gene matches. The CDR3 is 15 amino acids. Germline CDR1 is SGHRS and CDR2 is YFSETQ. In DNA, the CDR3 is TGCGCCAGCAGCTCAGGACAGGGAAGTACCGGGGAGCTGTTTTTT. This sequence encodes CASSSGQGSTGELFF. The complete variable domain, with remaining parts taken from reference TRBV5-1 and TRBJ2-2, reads KAGVTQTPRYLIKTRGQQVTLSCSPISGHRSVSWYQQTPGQGLQFLFEYFSETQRNKGNFPGRFSGRQFSNSRSEMNVSTLELGDSALYLCASSSGQGSTGELFFGEGSRLTVL.

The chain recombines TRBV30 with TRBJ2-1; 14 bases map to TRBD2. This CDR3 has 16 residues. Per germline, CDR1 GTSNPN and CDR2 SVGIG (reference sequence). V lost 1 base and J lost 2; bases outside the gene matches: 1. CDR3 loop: CAWSGTSGGTYNEQFF. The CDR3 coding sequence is TGTGCCTGGAGTGGGACTAGCGGGGGGACCTACAATGAGCAGTTCTTC. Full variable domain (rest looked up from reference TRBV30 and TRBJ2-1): SQTIHQWPATLVQPVGSPLSLECTVEGTSNPNLYWYRQAAGRGLQLLFYSVGIGQISSEVPQNLSASRPQDRQFILSSKKLLLSDSGFYLCAWSGTSGGTYNEQFFGPGTRLTVL.

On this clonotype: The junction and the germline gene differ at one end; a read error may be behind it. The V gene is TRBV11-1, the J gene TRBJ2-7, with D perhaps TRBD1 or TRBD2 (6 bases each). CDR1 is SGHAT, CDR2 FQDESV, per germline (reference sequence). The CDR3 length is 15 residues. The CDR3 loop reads CTSSLAVSGAYEHYF. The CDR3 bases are TGTACCAGCAGCTTAGCGGTCTCAGGGGCCTACGAGCACTACTTC.

CDR3 in amino acids: CASSEGVYRDTQYF. In DNA form, the CDR3 reads TGTGCCAGCAGCGAGGGGGTTTATAGAGATACGCAGTATTTT. The chain employs TRBV7-3 and TRBJ2-3, with TRBD1 as a possible D gene (6 bases). The CDR3 runs to 14 residues. Trimming stripped 5 bases from V and 5 bases from J, with 14 bases between. Germline CDR1 SGHTA, CDR2 FQGTGA. Drawing the rest from reference TRBV7-3 and TRBJ2-3, the complete variable domain is GAGVSQTPSNKVTEKGKYVELRCDPISGHTALYWYRQSLGQGPEFLIYFQGTGAADDSGLPNDRFFAVRPEGSVSTLKIQRTERGDSAVYLCASSEGVYRDTQYFGPGTRLTVL.

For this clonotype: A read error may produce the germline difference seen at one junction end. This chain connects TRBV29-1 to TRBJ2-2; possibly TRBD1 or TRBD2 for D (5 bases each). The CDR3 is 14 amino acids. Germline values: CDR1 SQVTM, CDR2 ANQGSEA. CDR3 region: CRVRRGTNTGELFF. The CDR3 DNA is TGCAGGGTTAGGAGAGGGACGAACACTGGGGAGCTGTTTTTT.

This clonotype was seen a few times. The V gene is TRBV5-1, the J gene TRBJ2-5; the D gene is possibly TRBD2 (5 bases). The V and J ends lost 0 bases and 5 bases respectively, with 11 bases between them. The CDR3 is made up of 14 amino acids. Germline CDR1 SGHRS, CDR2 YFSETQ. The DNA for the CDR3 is TGCGCCAGCAGCTTGGTACTAGGTATGGAGACCCAGTACTTC. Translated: CASSLVLGMETQYF.

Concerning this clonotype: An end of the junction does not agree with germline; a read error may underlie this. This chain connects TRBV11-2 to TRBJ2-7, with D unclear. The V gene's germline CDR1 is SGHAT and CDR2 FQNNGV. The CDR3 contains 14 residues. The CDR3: CVSSFLSIGNEQYF. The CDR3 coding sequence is TGTGTCAGCAGCTTCCTCTCGATAGGGAACGAGCAGTACTTC.

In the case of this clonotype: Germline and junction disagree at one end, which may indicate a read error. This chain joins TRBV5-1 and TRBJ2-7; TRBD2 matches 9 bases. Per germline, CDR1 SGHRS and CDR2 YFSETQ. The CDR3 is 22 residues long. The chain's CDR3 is CASNLTPSRWAGGPSGRLEQYF. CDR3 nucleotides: TGCGCCAGCAACTTGACGCCTTCCCGATGGGCGGGAGGGCCCTCCGGTCGCCTCGAGCAGTACTTC.

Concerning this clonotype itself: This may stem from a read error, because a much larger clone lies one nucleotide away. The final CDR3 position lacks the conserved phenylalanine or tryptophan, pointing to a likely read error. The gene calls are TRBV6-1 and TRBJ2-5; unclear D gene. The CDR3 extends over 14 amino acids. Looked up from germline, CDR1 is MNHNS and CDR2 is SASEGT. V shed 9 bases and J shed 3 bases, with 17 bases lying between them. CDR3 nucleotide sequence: TGTGCCAGTTCTCGAAGCCCCCGGGAAGAGACCCAGTACTTA. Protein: CASSRSPREETQYL.

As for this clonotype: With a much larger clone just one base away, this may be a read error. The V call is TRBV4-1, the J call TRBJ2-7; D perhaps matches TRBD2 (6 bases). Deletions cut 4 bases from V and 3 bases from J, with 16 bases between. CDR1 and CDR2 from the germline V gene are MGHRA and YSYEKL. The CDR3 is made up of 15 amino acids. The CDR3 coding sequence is TGCGCCAGCAGCCCGACTAGTGCAGAGGGCTACGAGCAGTACTTC. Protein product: CASSPTSAEGYEQYF.

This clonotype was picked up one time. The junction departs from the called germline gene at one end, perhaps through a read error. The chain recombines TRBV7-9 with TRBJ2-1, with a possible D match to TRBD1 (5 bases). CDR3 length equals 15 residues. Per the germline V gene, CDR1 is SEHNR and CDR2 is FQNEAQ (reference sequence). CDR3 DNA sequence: TGTGCTAGCAGTGACAGTTTATACGAAATCAATGAGCAGTTCTTC. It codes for CASSDSLYEINEQFF.

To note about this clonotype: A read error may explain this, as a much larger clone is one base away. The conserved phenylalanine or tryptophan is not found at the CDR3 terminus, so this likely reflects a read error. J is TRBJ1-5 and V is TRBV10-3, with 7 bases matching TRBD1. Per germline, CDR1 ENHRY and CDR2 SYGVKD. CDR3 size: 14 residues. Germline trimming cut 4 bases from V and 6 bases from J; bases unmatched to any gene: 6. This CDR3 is CAISGDRSTQPQHL. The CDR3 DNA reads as TGTGCCATCAGTGGGGACAGAAGTACTCAGCCCCAGCATTTG.

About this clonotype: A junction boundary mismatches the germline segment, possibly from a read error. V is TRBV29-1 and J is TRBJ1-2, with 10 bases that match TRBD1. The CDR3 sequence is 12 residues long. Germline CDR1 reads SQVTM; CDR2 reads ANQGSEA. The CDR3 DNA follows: TGCAGTACTCGGGACAGGGGATATTGCTACACTTTC. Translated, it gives CSTRDRGYCYTF.

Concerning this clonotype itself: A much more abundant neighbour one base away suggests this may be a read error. CDR3 DNA: TGTGCCAGCAGTTTAAGACGGGGGACCAACTATGGCTACACCTTC. Protein product: CASSLRRGTNYGYTF. The chain links TRBV12-3 or TRBV12-4 to TRBJ1-2, with D possibly being TRBD1 (5 bases). The V gene lost 2 bases and the J gene lost 2 bases, with 12 bases spanning the gap. There are 15 residues in the CDR3.

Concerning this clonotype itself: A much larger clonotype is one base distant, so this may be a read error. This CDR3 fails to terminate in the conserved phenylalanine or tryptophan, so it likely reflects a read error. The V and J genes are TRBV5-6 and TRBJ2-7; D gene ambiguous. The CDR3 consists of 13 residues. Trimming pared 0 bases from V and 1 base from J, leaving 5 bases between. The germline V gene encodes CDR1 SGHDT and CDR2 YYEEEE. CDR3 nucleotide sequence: TGTGCCAGCAGCTTGGGACATTCCTACGAGCAGTACCTC. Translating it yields CASSLGHSYEQYL.

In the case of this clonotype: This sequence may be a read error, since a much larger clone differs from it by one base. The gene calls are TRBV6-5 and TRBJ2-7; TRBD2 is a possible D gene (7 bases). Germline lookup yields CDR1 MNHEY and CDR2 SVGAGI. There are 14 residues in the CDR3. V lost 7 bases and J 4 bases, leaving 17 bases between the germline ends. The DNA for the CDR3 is TGTGCCAGCAACTCCCCGGGGGGCGCGTACGAGCAGTACTTC. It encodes CASNSPGGAYEQYF.

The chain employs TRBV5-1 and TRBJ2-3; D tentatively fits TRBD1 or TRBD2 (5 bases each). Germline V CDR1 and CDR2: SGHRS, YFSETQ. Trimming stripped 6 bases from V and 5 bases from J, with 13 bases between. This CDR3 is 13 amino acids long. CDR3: CASNPWDGDTQYF. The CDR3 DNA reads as TGCGCCAGCAACCCCTGGGACGGAGATACGCAGTATTTT.

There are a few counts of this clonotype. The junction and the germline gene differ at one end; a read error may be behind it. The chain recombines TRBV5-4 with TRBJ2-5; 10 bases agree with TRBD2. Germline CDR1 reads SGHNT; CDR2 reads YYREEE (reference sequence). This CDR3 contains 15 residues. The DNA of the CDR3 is TGTGCCAGCAGCCGAGCGGGAGGGCCCCAAGAGTCCCAGTACTTC. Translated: CASSRAGGPQESQYF.

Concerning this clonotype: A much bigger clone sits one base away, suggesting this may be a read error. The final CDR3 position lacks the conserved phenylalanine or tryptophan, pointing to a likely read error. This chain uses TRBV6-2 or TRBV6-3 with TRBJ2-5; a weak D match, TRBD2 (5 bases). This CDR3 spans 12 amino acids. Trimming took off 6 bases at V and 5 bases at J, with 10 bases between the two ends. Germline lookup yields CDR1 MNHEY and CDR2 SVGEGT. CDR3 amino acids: CASREPGETQYL. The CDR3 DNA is TGTGCCAGCAGGGAACCGGGGGAGACCCAGTACCTC.

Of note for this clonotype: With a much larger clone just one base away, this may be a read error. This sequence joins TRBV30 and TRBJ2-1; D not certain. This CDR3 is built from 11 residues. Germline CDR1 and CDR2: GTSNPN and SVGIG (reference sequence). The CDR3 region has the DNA TGTCCCTGGGCCCACCAAAATGAGCAGTTCTTC. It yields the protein CPWAHQNEQFF.

The CDR3 nucleotides read TGCGCCAGCAGCCTAGTAACGGGACCTTCTTACGAGCAGTACTTC. This codes for CASSLVTGPSYEQYF. The chain combines TRBV4-3 with TRBJ2-7; D is tentatively TRBD1 or TRBD2 (5 bases each). In germline, CDR1 is LGHNA, CDR2 YSLEER. The CDR3 is 15 amino acids. V lost 4 bases, J lost 4 bases, and 17 bases lay in between.